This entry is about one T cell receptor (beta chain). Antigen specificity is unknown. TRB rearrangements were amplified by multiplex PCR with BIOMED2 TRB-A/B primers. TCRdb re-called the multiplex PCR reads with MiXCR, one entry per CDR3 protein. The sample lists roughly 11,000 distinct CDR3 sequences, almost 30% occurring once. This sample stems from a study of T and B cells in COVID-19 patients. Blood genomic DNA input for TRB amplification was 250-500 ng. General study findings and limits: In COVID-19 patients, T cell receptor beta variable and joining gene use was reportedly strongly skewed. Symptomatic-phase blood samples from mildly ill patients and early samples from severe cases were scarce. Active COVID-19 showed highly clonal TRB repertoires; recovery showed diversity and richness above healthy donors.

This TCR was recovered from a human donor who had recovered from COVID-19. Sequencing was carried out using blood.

CDR3 sequence: CAWSSGGGNTEAFF. In DNA form, the CDR3 reads TGTGCCTGGAGTTCGGGGGGGGGGAACACTGAAGCTTTCTTT. The J gene is TRBJ1-1, the V gene TRBV30, with D possibly being TRBD1 (5 bases). V was pared by 2 bases and J by 1 base, with 11 bases between. Looked up from germline, CDR1 is GTSNPN and CDR2 is SVGIG (reference sequence). The CDR3 loop spans 14 amino acids.